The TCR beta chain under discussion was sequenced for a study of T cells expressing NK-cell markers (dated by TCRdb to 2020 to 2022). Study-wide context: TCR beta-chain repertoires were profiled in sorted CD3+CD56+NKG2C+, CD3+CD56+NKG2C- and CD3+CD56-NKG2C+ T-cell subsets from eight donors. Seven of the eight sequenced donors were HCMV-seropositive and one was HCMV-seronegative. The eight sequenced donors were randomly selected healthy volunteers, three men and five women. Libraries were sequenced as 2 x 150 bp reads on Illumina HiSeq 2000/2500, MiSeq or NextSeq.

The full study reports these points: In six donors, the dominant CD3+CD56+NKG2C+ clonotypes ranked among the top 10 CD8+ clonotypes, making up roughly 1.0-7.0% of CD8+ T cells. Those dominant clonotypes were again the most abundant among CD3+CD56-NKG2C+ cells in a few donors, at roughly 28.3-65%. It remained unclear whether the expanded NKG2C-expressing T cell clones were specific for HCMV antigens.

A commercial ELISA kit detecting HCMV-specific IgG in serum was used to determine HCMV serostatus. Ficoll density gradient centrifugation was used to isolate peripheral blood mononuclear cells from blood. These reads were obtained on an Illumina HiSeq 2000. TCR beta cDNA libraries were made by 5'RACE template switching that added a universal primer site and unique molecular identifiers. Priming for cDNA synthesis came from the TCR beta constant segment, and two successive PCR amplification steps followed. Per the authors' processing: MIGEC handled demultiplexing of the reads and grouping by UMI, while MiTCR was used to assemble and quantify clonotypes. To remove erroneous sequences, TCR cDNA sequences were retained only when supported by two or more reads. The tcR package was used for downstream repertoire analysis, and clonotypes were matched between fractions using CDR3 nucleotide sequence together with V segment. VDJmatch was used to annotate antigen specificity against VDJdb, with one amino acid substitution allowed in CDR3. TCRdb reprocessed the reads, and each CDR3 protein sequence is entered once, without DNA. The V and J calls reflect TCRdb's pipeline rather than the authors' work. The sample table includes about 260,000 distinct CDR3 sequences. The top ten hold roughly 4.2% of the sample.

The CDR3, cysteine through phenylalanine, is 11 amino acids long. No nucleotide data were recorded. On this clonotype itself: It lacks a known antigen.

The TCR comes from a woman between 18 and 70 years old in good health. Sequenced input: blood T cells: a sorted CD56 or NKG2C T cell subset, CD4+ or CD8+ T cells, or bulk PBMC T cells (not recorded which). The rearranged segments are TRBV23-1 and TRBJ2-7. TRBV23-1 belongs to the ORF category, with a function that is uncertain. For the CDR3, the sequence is CASSPDNEQYF.